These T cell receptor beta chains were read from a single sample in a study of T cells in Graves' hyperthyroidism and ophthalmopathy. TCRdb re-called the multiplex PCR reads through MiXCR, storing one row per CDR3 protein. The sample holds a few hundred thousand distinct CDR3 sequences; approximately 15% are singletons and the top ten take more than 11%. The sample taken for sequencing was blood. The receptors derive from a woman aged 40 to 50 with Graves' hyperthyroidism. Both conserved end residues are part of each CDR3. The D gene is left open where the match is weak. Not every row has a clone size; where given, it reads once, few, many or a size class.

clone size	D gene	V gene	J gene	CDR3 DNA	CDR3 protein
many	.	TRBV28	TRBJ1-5	TGTGCCAGCAGTTACCCCCGGACGGGGCAGCGGAATCAGCCCCAGCATTTT	CASSYPRTGQRNQPQHF
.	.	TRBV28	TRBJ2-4	TGTGCCAGCAGCCTTGGGGTTTCGGGGCCCCAAAACATTCAGTACTTC	CASSLGVSGPQNIQYF
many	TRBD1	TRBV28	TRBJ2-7	TGTGCCAGCCAGACAGGGCACCCCTCCTACGAGCAGTACTTC	CASQTGHPSYEQYF
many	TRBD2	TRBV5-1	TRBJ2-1	TGCGCCAGCAGCTTTGGGACTAGCGGGAAAACGGGGAACAATGAGCAGTTCTTC	CASSFGTSGKTGNNEQFF
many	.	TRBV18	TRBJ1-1	TGTGCCAGCTCTCTCGGGACAAGCAATGAAGCTTTCTTT	CASSLGTSNEAFF
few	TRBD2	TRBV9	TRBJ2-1	TGTGCCAGCAGCGTAGGACTAGCGGGAGGTACAAATGAGCAGTTCTTC	CASSVGLAGGTNEQFF
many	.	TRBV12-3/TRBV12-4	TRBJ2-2	TGTGCCAGCAGGGGATCCGGGGAGCTGTTTTTT	CASRGSGELFF
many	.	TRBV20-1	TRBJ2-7	TGCAGTGCTAGAGACCGGGACAAGCCCTACGAGCAGTACTTC	CSARDRDKPYEQYF
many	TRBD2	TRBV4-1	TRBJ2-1	TGCGCCAGCAGCCTTTCGGGCCAGCGGGAGGACCCCCAAAACAATGAGCAGTTCTTC	CASSLSGQREDPQNNEQFF
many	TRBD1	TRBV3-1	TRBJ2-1	TGTGCCAGCAGCCCTGGACAGGAATCCTACAATGAGCAGTTCTTC	CASSPGQESYNEQFF
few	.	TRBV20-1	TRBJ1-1	TGCAGTGCCGTACTGAACACTGAAGCTTTCTTT	CSAVLNTEAFF
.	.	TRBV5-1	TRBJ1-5	TGCGCCAGCAGCTTGGCGGTGTTTCCGACACTTAGCAATCAGCCCCAGCATTTT	CASSLAVFPTLSNQPQHF
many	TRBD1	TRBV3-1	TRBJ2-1	TGTGCCAGCAGCCCGACAGGGGGTATGTACAATGAGCAGTTCTTC	CASSPTGGMYNEQFF
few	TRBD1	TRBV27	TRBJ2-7	TGTGCCAGCAGTCCACAGACAGGGGCCGAATACGAGCAGTACTTC	CASSPQTGAEYEQYF
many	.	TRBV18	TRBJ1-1	TGTGCCAGCTCAAGGGTCGGGTTAGGCACTGAAGCTTTCTTT	CASSRVGLGTEAFF
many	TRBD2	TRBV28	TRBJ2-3	TGTGCCAGCAGTTCCCCCGGGACTAGGATGTCAGATACGCAGTATTTT	CASSSPGTRMSDTQYF
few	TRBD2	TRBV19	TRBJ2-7	TGTGCCAGTAGTTGGACTAGCGGGAGCAATTACTACGAGCAGTACTTC	CASSWTSGSNYYEQYF
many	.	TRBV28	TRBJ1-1	TGTGCCAGCAGTGGGCAGATGAACACTGAAGCTTTCTTT	CASSGQMNTEAFF
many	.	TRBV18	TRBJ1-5	TGTGCCAGCTCACTTGAACCGAATCAGCCCCAGCATTTT	CASSLEPNQPQHF
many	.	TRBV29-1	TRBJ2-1	TGCAGCGTTGAGGCTGTCCCCAATGAGCAGTTCTTC	CSVEAVPNEQFF